The rows below give T cell receptor beta chains drawn from one sample of a study of blood T cell repertoires in COVID-19. Sequencing used immunoSEQ multiplex PCR; TCRdb keeps in-frame clones, though not all of them. Among roughly 170,000 clones listed, around nine tenths were seen once. The material sequenced was peripheral blood. Receptor source: a young woman who had recovered from COVID-19. CDR3s include the opening cysteine and the closing phenylalanine or tryptophan. The order of the fields is V gene, CDR3 length, D gene, clone size, J gene, CDR3 protein, CDR3 DNA. A D gene is named only where the DNA matches it firmly. Clone size is not always given. Where it is, it says once, few, many or a class for expanded clones.

v_call: TRBV2; cdr3_length: 11; d_call: NA; clone_size: NA; j_call: TRBJ2-7; cdr3_aa: CASSVKAGQYF; cdr3_nt: TGTGCCAGCAGTGTAAAGGCAGGGCAGTACTTC
v_call: TRBV6-2/TRBV6-3; cdr3_length: 15; d_call: TRBD1; clone_size: NA; j_call: TRBJ1-2; cdr3_aa: CASSPRQGALGGYTF; cdr3_nt: TGTGCCAGCAGTCCGAGACAGGGGGCGCTTGGTGGCTACACCTTC
v_call: TRBV7-3; cdr3_length: 14; d_call: NA; clone_size: NA; j_call: TRBJ2-3; cdr3_aa: CASSLRRSPDTQYF; cdr3_nt: TGTGCCAGCAGCTTAAGACGGAGTCCGGATACGCAGTATTTT
v_call: TRBV7-6; cdr3_length: 16; d_call: TRBD2; clone_size: NA; j_call: TRBJ2-3; cdr3_aa: CASSLALAGVTDTQYF; cdr3_nt: TGTGCCAGCAGCTTAGCTCTAGCGGGGGTCACAGATACGCAGTATTTT
v_call: TRBV11-2; cdr3_length: 11; d_call: NA; clone_size: NA; j_call: TRBJ1-1; cdr3_aa: CASSLEYEAFF; cdr3_nt: TGTGCCAGCAGCTTGGAGTATGAAGCTTTCTTT
v_call: TRBV25-1; cdr3_length: 15; d_call: NA; clone_size: NA; j_call: TRBJ1-4; cdr3_aa: CASSTSGQGREKLFF; cdr3_nt: TGTGCCAGCTCTACCTCGGGACAAGGCCGTGAAAAACTGTTTTTT
v_call: TRBV2; cdr3_length: 13; d_call: NA; clone_size: NA; j_call: TRBJ2-5; cdr3_aa: CASRRQTQETQYF; cdr3_nt: TGTGCCAGCAGGAGACAGACCCAAGAGACCCAGTACTTC
v_call: TRBV7-2; cdr3_length: 17; d_call: TRBD2; clone_size: NA; j_call: TRBJ2-1; cdr3_aa: CASSWTSERPNHNEQFF; cdr3_nt: TGTGCCAGCAGCTGGACTAGCGAAAGACCAAACCACAATGAGCAGTTCTTC
v_call: TRBV5-5; cdr3_length: 13; d_call: TRBD1; clone_size: NA; j_call: TRBJ2-1; cdr3_aa: CASTGTGDNEQFF; cdr3_nt: TGTGCCAGTACCGGGACAGGGGACAATGAGCAGTTCTTC
v_call: TRBV20-1; cdr3_length: 11; d_call: NA; clone_size: NA; j_call: TRBJ2-5; cdr3_aa: CSALNQETQYF; cdr3_nt: TGCAGTGCCCTTAATCAAGAGACCCAGTACTTC
v_call: TRBV7-9; cdr3_length: 13; d_call: NA; clone_size: NA; j_call: TRBJ1-2; cdr3_aa: CASSPSGGDGYTF; cdr3_nt: TGTGCCAGCAGCCCCTCCGGGGGGGATGGCTACACCTTC
v_call: TRBV7-3; cdr3_length: 19; d_call: TRBD1; clone_size: NA; j_call: TRBJ2-5; cdr3_aa: CASSSKSGTGKEIQETQYF; cdr3_nt: TGTGCCAGCAGCTCAAAATCCGGGACAGGGAAGGAAATACAAGAGACCCAGTACTTC
v_call: TRBV5-1; cdr3_length: 18; d_call: NA; clone_size: NA; j_call: TRBJ2-3; cdr3_aa: CASSLARTSRGPPDTQYF; cdr3_nt: TGCGCCAGCAGCTTGGCCCGTACTTCCCGAGGCCCGCCAGATACGCAGTATTTT
v_call: TRBV6-4; cdr3_length: 13; d_call: NA; clone_size: NA; j_call: TRBJ1-3; cdr3_aa: CASSEGAGNTIYF; cdr3_nt: TGTGCCAGCAGTGAGGGCGCTGGAAACACCATATATTTT
v_call: TRBV20-1; cdr3_length: 11; d_call: NA; clone_size: NA; j_call: TRBJ2-3; cdr3_aa: CSARPGDTQYF; cdr3_nt: TGCAGTGCTAGACCAGGGGATACGCAGTATTTT
v_call: TRBV2; cdr3_length: 15; d_call: TRBD1; clone_size: NA; j_call: TRBJ2-5; cdr3_aa: CASSLPRQGTETQYF; cdr3_nt: TGTGCCAGCAGCCTTCCTAGACAGGGGACGGAGACCCAGTACTTC
v_call: TRBV7-9; cdr3_length: 12; d_call: TRBD1; clone_size: once; j_call: TRBJ2-7; cdr3_aa: CASARDSYEQYF; cdr3_nt: TGTGCCAGCGCCCGGGACAGCTACGAGCAGTACTTC
v_call: TRBV2; cdr3_length: 14; d_call: NA; clone_size: NA; j_call: TRBJ1-2; cdr3_aa: CAIYTGQTNYGYTF; cdr3_nt: TGTGCCATTTATACAGGGCAGACTAACTATGGCTACACCTTC
v_call: TRBV19; cdr3_length: 14; d_call: TRBD1; clone_size: NA; j_call: TRBJ1-5; cdr3_aa: CASRMGQFNQPQHF; cdr3_nt: TGTGCCAGTAGGATGGGACAGTTCAATCAGCCCCAGCATTTT
v_call: TRBV7-9; cdr3_length: 15; d_call: NA; clone_size: NA; j_call: TRBJ1-2; cdr3_aa: CASSLAEAGRRGYTF; cdr3_nt: TGTGCCAGCAGCTTAGCGGAAGCAGGGCGGAGAGGCTACACCTTC